These T cell receptor beta chains were read from a single sample in a study of blood T cells in healthy people across ages. TCRdb ran MiXCR on the 5' RACE reads and lists one entry per CDR3 protein. This sample has about 1.1 million distinct CDR3 sequences, with roughly two fifths found just once. The sequencing input was blood. These receptors all come from a man aged 18 to 35 in good health. The CDR3 runs from the conserved cysteine through the conserved F or W. The order of the fields is J gene, V gene, D gene, clone size, CDR3 protein, CDR3 DNA. D genes are given only for firm matches. Clone size is stated in some rows and not others, as once, few, many or a class when expanded.

TRBJ2-7	TRBV15	.	few	CATSSKPYEQYF	TGTGCCACCAGCAGTAAACCCTACGAGCAGTACTTC
TRBJ2-7	TRBV6-2/TRBV6-3	TRBD1	.	CANRQTGVIFYEQYF	TGTGCCAACAGACAGACAGGGGTTATCTTCTACGAGCAGTACTTC
TRBJ1-1	TRBV20-1	TRBD1	few	CSAAQGDLGATEAFF	TGCAGTGCGGCACAGGGGGATCTGGGCGCGACTGAAGCTTTCTTT
TRBJ2-1	TRBV9	TRBD1	.	CASSVGGQQYNGQFF	TGTGCCAGCAGCGTAGGGGGACAGCAATACAATGGGCAGTTCTTC
TRBJ2-3	TRBV4-3	TRBD1	.	CASSQDLLGTGVPDTQYF	TGCGCCAGCAGCCAAGATCTCTTGGGGACAGGGGTGCCAGATACGCAGTATTTT
TRBJ1-1	TRBV7-9	TRBD1	few	CASSLAGQGGTEAFF	TGTGCCAGCAGCTTAGCGGGACAGGGAGGAACTGAAGCTTTCTTT
TRBJ2-1	TRBV7-9	.	.	CASRDLDGYNEQFF	TGTGCCAGCAGGGACTTGGACGGATACAATGAGCAGTTCTTC
TRBJ1-2	TRBV3-1	TRBD1	.	CASSQAPGQPTRDYGYTF	TGTGCCAGCAGCCAAGCCCCGGGACAGCCCACCAGGGACTATGGCTACACCTTC
TRBJ1-5	TRBV7-3	.	.	CASSSSYGQPQHF	TGTGCCAGCAGCTCCTCGTACGGTCAGCCCCAGCATTTT
TRBJ1-1	TRBV10-3	TRBD1	.	CAISESRDRDREAFF	TGTGCCATCAGTGAGTCCCGGGACAGGGATCGGGAAGCTTTCTTT
TRBJ1-2	TRBV10-3	TRBD1	.	CAIRGPFWDRATANYGYTF	TGTGCCATCAGAGGCCCCTTCTGGGACAGGGCCACGGCTAACTATGGCTACACCTTC
TRBJ2-2	TRBV7-3	TRBD2	few	CASSSTSGTGELFF	TGTGCCAGCAGCTCAACTAGCGGGACCGGGGAGCTGTTTTTT
TRBJ2-1	TRBV4-2	TRBD1	few	CASSQAGQGPYNEQFF	TGTGCCAGCAGCCAAGCCGGACAGGGTCCCTACAATGAGCAGTTCTTC
TRBJ1-2	TRBV5-1	TRBD1	.	CASSSGQGNYIYTF	TGCGCCAGCAGCAGTGGACAGGGCAACTATATTTACACCTTC
TRBJ2-3	TRBV10-3	.	.	CAISESGAESTDTQYF	TGTGCCATCAGTGAGTCGGGGGCAGAAAGCACAGATACGCAGTATTTT
TRBJ2-3	TRBV19	.	few	CASSIEPENTDTQYF	TGTGCCAGTAGTATAGAGCCCGAAAACACAGATACGCAGTATTTT
TRBJ1-1	TRBV5-1	.	.	CASSPYVEMGTEAFF	TGCGCCAGCAGCCCCTACGTAGAGATGGGCACTGAAGCTTTCTTT
TRBJ1-3	TRBV6-2/TRBV6-3	.	.	CASRPGVTGNTIYF	TGTGCCAGCAGACCCGGGGTTACCGGAAACACCATATATTTT
TRBJ2-3	TRBV5-1	.	few	CASSFDPSTDTQYF	TGCGCCAGCAGCTTCGATCCAAGCACAGATACGCAGTATTTT
TRBJ2-3	TRBV20-1	TRBD2	.	CSAESGGGAPDTQYF	TGCAGTGCTGAGAGTGGCGGGGGGGCCCCAGATACGCAGTATTTT
TRBJ1-4	TRBV2	.	.	CASKSLATNEKLFF	TGTGCCAGCAAAAGCCTTGCAACTAATGAAAAACTGTTTTTT
TRBJ1-2	TRBV29-1	.	.	CSGHSGPGYTF	TGCAGCGGACATTCGGGTCCGGGCTACACCTTC
TRBJ1-1	TRBV24-1	TRBD1	.	CATSDDRGMNTEAFF	TGTGCCACCAGTGACGACAGGGGCATGAACACTGAAGCTTTCTTT
TRBJ1-1	TRBV7-9	.	.	CASSPRAGQSNTGPLNTEAFF	TGTGCCAGCAGCCCCCGTGCCGGCCAATCAAATACAGGGCCCTTGAACACTGAAGCTTTCTTT
TRBJ1-2	TRBV7-8	TRBD1	.	CASSLEGQTNYGYTF	TGTGCCAGCAGCTTAGAGGGACAGACTAACTATGGCTACACCTTC
TRBJ1-2	TRBV4-3	TRBD1	many	CASSQGQGPDYGYTF	TGCGCCAGCAGCCAAGGACAGGGTCCGGACTATGGCTACACCTTC
TRBJ1-2	TRBV18	TRBD1	few	CASSPRGQFNYGYTF	TGTGCCAGCTCACCGCGGGGACAGTTCAACTATGGCTACACCTTC
TRBJ2-7	TRBV7-9	.	.	CASSLEQGPYEQYF	TGTGCCAGCAGCTTAGAACAGGGTCCCTACGAGCAGTACTTC
TRBJ2-7	TRBV7-9	.	.	CASSPTPTSNEQYF	TGTGCCAGCAGCCCGACCCCCACCTCTAATGAGCAGTACTTC
TRBJ1-1	TRBV27	TRBD1	.	CASSLSKQGTEAFF	TGTGCCAGCAGTTTATCGAAACAGGGGACTGAAGCTTTCTTT
TRBJ2-3	TRBV4-3	TRBD1	.	CASSQGQGRSSDTQYF	TGCGCCAGCAGCCAAGGACAGGGGAGGAGCTCAGATACGCAGTATTTT
TRBJ2-7	TRBV12-3/TRBV12-4	TRBD2	.	CASSLGASGEHEQYF	TGTGCCAGCAGTTTAGGGGCTAGCGGGGAGCACGAGCAGTACTTC
TRBJ1-1	TRBV12-3/TRBV12-4	.	.	CASSNIKNTEAFF	TGTGCCAGCAGTAATATTAAAAACACTGAAGCTTTCTTT
TRBJ1-1	TRBV6-1	.	.	CASSEALLLGAEAFF	TGTGCCAGCAGTGAAGCGCTTCTTCTAGGAGCAGAAGCTTTCTTT
TRBJ1-2	TRBV20-1	.	.	CSARDHLNRANYGYTF	TGCAGTGCTAGAGATCATCTTAACAGGGCTAACTATGGCTACACCTTC
TRBJ1-1	TRBV27	.	.	CASSFRAEGTEAFF	TGTGCCAGCAGTTTTAGGGCAGAGGGAACTGAAGCTTTCTTT
TRBJ2-7	TRBV20-1	.	few	CSASPDSAYEQYF	TGCAGTGCTAGTCCGGACAGTGCCTACGAGCAGTACTTC
TRBJ1-4	TRBV12-3/TRBV12-4	.	.	CASSSQDNEKLFF	TGTGCCAGCAGCAGCCAGGATAATGAAAAACTGTTTTTT
TRBJ2-1	TRBV12-3/TRBV12-4	.	.	CASSVSFTSYNEQFF	TGTGCCAGCAGCGTCTCCTTCACCTCCTACAATGAGCAGTTCTTC
TRBJ2-1	TRBV9	.	.	CASSDTSSYNEQFF	TGTGCCAGCAGCGACACGAGCTCCTACAATGAGCAGTTCTTC
TRBJ1-2	TRBV20-1	.	many	CSASRQANYGYTF	TGCAGTGCTAGCCGGCAGGCTAACTATGGCTACACCTTC
TRBJ2-2	TRBV27	TRBD1	.	CASSLSGTGISGELFF	TGTGCCAGCAGTTTATCCGGGACAGGGATATCCGGGGAGCTGTTTTTT
TRBJ1-2	TRBV6-1	.	.	CASSDGGIDYGYTF	TGTGCCAGCAGTGACGGGGGGATAGACTATGGCTACACCTTC
TRBJ1-1	TRBV12-3/TRBV12-4	.	few	CASSFAPGEDTEAFF	TGTGCCAGCAGTTTTGCCCCGGGGGAGGACACTGAAGCTTTCTTT
TRBJ2-7	TRBV20-1	.	.	CSARGEVSSYEQYF	TGCAGTGCTAGAGGGGAGGTGAGCTCCTACGAGCAGTACTTC
TRBJ1-4	TRBV7-2	.	.	CASTRGLTNEKLFF	TGTGCCAGCACCCGGGGATTAACTAATGAAAAACTGTTTTTT
TRBJ1-2	TRBV4-3	.	.	CASSQDTGVLGYTF	TGCGCCAGCAGCCAAGATACGGGGGTTCTGGGCTACACCTTC
TRBJ2-5	TRBV7-3	TRBD1	few	CVSSLSGDRVETQYF	TGTGTCAGCAGCTTAAGCGGGGACAGGGTCGAGACCCAGTACTTC
TRBJ1-1	TRBV2	.	.	CAIIRGGGVSEAFF	TGTGCCATCATCCGCGGCGGGGGTGTTAGTGAAGCTTTCTTT
TRBJ1-5	TRBV24-1	.	few	CATSDLDSNQPQHF	TGTGCCACCAGTGATTTGGATAGCAATCAGCCCCAGCATTTT
TRBJ1-5	TRBV20-1	TRBD1	.	CSATRTGNQPQHF	TGCAGTGCTACCCGGACAGGAAATCAGCCCCAGCATTTT
TRBJ2-3	TRBV7-9	.	few	CASSLPPNLADTQYF	TGTGCCAGCAGCTTACCCCCTAATCTGGCTGATACGCAGTATTTT
TRBJ2-5	TRBV24-1	.	.	CATSDAQRGTRYF	TGTGCCACCAGTGACGCGCAGAGGGGGACCCGGTACTTC